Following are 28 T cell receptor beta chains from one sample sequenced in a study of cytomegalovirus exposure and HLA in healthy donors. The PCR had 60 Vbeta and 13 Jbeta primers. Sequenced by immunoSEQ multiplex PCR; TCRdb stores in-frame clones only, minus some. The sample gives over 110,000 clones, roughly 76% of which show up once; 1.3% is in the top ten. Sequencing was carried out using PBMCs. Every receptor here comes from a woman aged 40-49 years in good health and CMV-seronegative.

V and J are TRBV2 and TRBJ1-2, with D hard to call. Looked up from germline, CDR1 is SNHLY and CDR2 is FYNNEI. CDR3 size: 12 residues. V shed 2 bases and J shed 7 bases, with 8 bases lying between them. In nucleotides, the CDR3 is TGTGCCAGCAGTGAAATGAGGTCTGGCTACACCTTC. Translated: CASSEMRSGYTF. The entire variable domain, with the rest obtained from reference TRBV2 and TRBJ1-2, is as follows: EPEVTQTPSHQVTQMGQEVILRCVPISNHLYFYWYRQILGQKVEFLVSFYNNEISEKSEIFDDQFSVERPDGSNFTLKIRSTKLEDSAMYFCASSEMRSGYTFGSGTRLTVV.

In nucleotides, the CDR3 is TGTGCCAGCAGTGCACTAGCGGGCAATGAGCAGTTCTTC. Protein sequence: CASSALAGNEQFF. The V gene is TRBV2, the J gene TRBJ2-1, with 9 positions matching TRBD2. V lost 4 bases to trimming and J lost 6 bases; unmatched junction nucleotides: 1. The germline V gene encodes CDR1 SNHLY and CDR2 FYNNEI. This CDR3 contains 13 residues.

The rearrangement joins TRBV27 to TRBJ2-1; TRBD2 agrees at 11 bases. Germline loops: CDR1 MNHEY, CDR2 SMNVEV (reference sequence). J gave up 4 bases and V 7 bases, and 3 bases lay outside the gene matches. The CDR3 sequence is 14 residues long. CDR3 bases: TGTGCCAGCACTAGACTAGCGGGGTACAATGAGCAGTTCTTC. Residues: CASTRLAGYNEQFF.

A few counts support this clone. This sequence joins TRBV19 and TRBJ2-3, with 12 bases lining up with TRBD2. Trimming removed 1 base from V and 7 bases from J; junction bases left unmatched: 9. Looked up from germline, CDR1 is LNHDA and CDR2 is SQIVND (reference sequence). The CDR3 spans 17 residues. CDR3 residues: CASSIGFTSGGLNTQYF. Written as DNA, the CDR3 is TGTGCCAGTAGTATAGGCTTCACTAGCGGGGGGTTAAATACGCAGTATTTT.

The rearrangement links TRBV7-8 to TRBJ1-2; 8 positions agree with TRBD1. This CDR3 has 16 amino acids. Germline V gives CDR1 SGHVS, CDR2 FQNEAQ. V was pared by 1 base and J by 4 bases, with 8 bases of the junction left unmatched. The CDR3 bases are TGTGCCAGCAGCTTAGGAAGGACAGGGTTTACCTATGGCTACACCTTC. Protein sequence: CASSLGRTGFTYGYTF.

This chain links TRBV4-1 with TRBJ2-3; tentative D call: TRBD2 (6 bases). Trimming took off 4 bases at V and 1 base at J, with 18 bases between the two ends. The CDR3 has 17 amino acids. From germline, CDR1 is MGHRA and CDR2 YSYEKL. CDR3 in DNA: TGCGCCAGCAGCCGGCCCGCCGGGGGTGAACGCACAGATACGCAGTATTTT. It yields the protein CASSRPAGGERTDTQYF.

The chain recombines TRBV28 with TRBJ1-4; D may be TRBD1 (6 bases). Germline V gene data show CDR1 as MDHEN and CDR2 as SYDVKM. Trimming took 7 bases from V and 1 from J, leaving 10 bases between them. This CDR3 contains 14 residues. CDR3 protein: CASNQQGTNEKLFF. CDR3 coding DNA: TGTGCCAGCAACCAACAGGGAACTAATGAAAAACTGTTTTTT.

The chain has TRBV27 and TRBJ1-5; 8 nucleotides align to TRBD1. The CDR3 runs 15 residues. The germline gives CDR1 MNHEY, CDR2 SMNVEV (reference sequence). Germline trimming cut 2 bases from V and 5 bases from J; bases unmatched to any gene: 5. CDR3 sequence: CASSLRTGGDQPQHF. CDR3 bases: TGTGCCAGCAGTTTACGTACAGGGGGGGATCAGCCCCAGCATTTT.

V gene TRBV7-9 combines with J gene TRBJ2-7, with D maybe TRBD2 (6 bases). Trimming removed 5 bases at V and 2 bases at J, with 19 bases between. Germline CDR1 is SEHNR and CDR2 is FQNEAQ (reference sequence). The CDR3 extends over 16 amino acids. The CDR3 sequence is CASSQLPRLETYEQYF. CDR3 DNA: TGTGCCAGCAGCCAATTACCGAGACTAGAGACCTACGAGCAGTACTTC.

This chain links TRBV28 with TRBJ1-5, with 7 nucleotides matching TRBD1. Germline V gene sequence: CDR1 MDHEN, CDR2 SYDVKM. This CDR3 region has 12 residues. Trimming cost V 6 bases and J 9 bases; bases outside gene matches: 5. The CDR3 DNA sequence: TGTGCCAGCAGCGACAGGGCCCGGCCCCAGCATTTT. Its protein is CASSDRARPQHF.

The CDR3 DNA follows: TGCAGTGCTATTAGCTCCTACGAGCAGTACTTC. Amino acid sequence: CSAISSYEQYF. The chain recombines TRBV20-1 with TRBJ2-7; D is undetermined. The length of the CDR3 is 11 residues. V was shortened by 4 bases and J by 0 bases, with 4 bases between the two germline ends. Per germline, CDR1 DFQATT and CDR2 SNEGSKA (reference sequence).

CDR3 sequence (DNA): TGTGCCAGCAGATACGACGCGACTAGCAGCCGGCAGTATTTT. This codes for CASRYDATSSRQYF. V gene TRBV6-6 combines with J gene TRBJ2-3; TRBD2 matches 7 bases. Per the germline V gene, CDR1 is MNHNY and CDR2 is SVGAGI (reference sequence). V lost 6 bases, J lost 11 bases, and 14 bases stayed unmatched. CDR3 size: 14 residues.

This CDR3 reads CATGGPDTDTQYF. CDR3 coding DNA: TGTGCCACCGGGGGGCCTGACACAGATACGCAGTATTTT. This chain links TRBV5-4 with TRBJ2-3, with D possibly TRBD2 on 7 matching bases. CDR3 length equals 13 residues. The V gene lost 9 bases and the J gene lost 2 bases, with 13 bases spanning the gap. The V gene's germline CDR1 is SGHNT and CDR2 YYREEE (reference sequence). Filled out from reference TRBV5-4 and TRBJ2-3, the complete variable domain reads ETGVTQSPTHLIKTRGQQVTLRCSSQSGHNTVSWYQQALGQGPQFIFQYYREEENGRGNFPPRFSGLQFPNYSSELNVNALELDDSALYLCATGGPDTDTQYFGPGTRLTVL.

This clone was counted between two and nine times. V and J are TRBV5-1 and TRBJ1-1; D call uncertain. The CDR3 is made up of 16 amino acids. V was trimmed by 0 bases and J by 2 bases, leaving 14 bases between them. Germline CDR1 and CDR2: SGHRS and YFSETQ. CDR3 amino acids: CASSLDLAVYNTEAFF. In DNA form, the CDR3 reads TGCGCCAGCAGCTTGGATTTGGCAGTGTACAACACTGAAGCTTTCTTT.

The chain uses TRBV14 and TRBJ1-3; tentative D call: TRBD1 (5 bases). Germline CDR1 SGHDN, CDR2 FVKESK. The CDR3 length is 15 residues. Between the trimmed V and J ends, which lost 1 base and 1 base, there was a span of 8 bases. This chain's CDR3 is CASSQGRGSGNTIYF. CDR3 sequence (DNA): TGTGCCAGCAGCCAAGGGAGGGGTTCTGGAAACACCATATATTTT.

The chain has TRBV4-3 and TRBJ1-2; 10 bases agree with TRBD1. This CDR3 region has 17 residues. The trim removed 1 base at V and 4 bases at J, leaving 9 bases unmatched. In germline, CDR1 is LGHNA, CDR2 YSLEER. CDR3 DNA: TGCGCCAGCAGCCAAGGCCTGACAGGGGGCGATCCCTATGGCTACACCTTC. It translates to CASSQGLTGGDPYGYTF.

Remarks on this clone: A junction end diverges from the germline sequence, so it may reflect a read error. CDR3 region: CASSEAIRDTRYF. CDR3 coding DNA: TGTGCCAGCAGTGAAGCAATCCGGGATACGCGGTATTTT. The chain joins TRBV2 to TRBJ2-3, with D maybe TRBD2 (5 bases). In germline, CDR1 is SNHLY, CDR2 FYNNEI. This CDR3 comprises 13 residues.

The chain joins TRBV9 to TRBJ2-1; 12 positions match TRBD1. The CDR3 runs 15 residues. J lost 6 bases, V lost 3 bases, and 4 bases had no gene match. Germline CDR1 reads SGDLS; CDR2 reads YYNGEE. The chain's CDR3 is CASSGGGQGANEQFF. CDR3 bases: TGTGCCAGCAGCGGGGGGGGACAGGGGGCCAATGAGCAGTTCTTC.

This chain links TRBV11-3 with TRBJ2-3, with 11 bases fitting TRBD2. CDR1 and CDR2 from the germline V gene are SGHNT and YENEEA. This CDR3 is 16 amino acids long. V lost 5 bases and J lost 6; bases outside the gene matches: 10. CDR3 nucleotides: TGTGCCAGCAGCCTACTAGCGGGGGCGTCCGAGGATACGCAGTATTTT. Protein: CASSLLAGASEDTQYF.

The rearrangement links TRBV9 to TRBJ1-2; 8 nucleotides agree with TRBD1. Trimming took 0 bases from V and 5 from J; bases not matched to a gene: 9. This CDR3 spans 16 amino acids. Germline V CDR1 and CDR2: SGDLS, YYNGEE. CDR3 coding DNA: TGTGCCAGCAGCGTAGATATCGGACAGGGAATTTATGGCTACACCTTC. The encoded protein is CASSVDIGQGIYGYTF. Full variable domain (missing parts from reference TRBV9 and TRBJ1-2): DSGVTQTPKHLITATGQRVTLRCSPRSGDLSVYWYQQSLDQGLQFLIQYYNGEERAKGNILERFSAQQFPDLHSELNLSSLELGDSALYFCASSVDIGQGIYGYTFGSGTRLTVV.

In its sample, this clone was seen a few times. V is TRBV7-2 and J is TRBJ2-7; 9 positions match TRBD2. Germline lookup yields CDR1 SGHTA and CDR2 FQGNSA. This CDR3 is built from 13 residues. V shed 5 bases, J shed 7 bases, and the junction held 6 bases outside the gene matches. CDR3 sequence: CASSLNSGGEQYF. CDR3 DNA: TGTGCCAGCAGCCTCAATAGCGGGGGTGAGCAGTACTTC.

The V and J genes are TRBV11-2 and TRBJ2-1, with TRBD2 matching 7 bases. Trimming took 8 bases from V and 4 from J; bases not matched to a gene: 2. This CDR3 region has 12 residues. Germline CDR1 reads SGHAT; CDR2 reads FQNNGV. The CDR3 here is CASSGGYNEQFF. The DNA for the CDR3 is TGTGCCAGCTCGGGGGGATACAATGAGCAGTTCTTC.

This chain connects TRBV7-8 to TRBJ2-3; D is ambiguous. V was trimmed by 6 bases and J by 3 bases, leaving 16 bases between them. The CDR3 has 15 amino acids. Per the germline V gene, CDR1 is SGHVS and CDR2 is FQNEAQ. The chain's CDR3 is CASRRESHATDTQYF. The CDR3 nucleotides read TGTGCCAGCAGAAGAGAGTCTCACGCAACAGATACGCAGTATTTT.

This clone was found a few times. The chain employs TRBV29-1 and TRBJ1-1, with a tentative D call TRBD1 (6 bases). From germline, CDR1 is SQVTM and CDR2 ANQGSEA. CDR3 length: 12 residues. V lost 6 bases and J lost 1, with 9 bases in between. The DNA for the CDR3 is TGCAGCGTCGGACAGACGAACACTGAAGCTTTCTTT. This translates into CSVGQTNTEAFF.

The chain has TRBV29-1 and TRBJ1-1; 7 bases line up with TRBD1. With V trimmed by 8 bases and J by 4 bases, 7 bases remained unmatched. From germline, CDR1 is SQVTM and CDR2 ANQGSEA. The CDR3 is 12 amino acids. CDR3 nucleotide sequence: TGCAGCATAGTTTCAGGGGGCACTGAAGCTTTCTTT. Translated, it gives CSIVSGGTEAFF.

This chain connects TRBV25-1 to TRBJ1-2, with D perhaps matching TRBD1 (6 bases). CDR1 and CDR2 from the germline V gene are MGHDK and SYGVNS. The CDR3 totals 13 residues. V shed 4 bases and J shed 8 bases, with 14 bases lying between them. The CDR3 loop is CASSAAGERGYTF. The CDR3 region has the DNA TGTGCCAGCAGTGCCGCAGGGGAAAGAGGCTACACCTTC.

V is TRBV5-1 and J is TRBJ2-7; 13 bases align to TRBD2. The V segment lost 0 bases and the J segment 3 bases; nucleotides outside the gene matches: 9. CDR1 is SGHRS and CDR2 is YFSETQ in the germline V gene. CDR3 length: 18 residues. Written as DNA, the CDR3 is TGCGCCAGCAGCTTGGGACCACTAGCGGGGGGGCGACACTACGAGCAGTACTTC. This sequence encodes CASSLGPLAGGRHYEQYF.

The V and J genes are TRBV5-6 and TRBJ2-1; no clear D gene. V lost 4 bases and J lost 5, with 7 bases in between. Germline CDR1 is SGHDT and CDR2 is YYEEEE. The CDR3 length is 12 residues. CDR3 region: CASSPPNNEQFF. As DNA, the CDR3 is TGTGCCAGCAGCCCCCCCAACAATGAGCAGTTCTTC.